This entry concerns a single T cell receptor (beta chain). Its antigen is not yet known. TCRdb names NextSeq 550 as the instrument used. The Human TCR Profiling Kit (MiLaboratory) was used to make UMI-labeled 5' RACE TRB cDNA libraries. cDNA synthesis used the entire amount of extracted RNA, and PCR amplification then used the entire amount of cDNA produced. Libraries were prepared in parallel using an identical number of PCR cycles. The authors' pipeline ran thus. With a requirement of at least two reads per UMI, MIGEC and MiXCR extracted about 50,000 +/- 10,000 unique UMI-labeled TRB cDNA molecules per library. On average, each library contained about 40,000 +/- 10,000 functional in-frame TRB CDR3 nucleotide clonotypes without stop codons. After each sample was downsampled to 5000 UMI-labeled TRB molecules, VDJtools was used to calculate diversity metrics such as normalized Shannon-Wiener and Chao1. VDJtools computed clonotype-size-weighted physicochemical properties of the central five CDR3 residues: interaction energy, strength, volume and Kidera factor 4. One entry per CDR3 protein sequence results from the TCRdb reprocessing of the reads, with DNA left out. The V and J calls shown here were made by TCRdb, not taken from the authors' results. This sample's table contains 100,000 to 150,000 distinct CDR3 sequences. About 0.62% of the sample lies in the top ten.

Each CD8+ T cell subset was flow-sorted in triplicate, and a few hundred thousand cells per subset were placed directly into RLT lysis buffer. Naive CD8+ T cells were defined stringently as CD45RO-CCR7+CD27+CD95- to exclude memory contaminants. Peripheral blood mononuclear cells were isolated from buffy coats by standard density gradient centrifugation. A FACSAria III was used to flow-sort naive CD8+ T cells into CXCR3-negative and CXCR3-positive populations. Total RNA was extracted from sorted cells using an RNeasy Mini Kit. The sample is drawn from a study of CXCR3-negative and CXCR3-positive naive CD8 T cells (dated by TCRdb to between 2019 and 2020). Describing the broader study: In total, 130 million to 150 million TRB reads were obtained, which works out to roughly 1.5 +/- 0.3 million reads per library. The TRBV-TRBJ cluster analysis covered naive subsets from roughly 5 donors and memory cells from 3 donors. Diversity and physicochemical repertoire analyses covered about a dozen donors pooled from two independent experiments. Study-level results and caveats: Repertoire diversity was comparably high in both naive subsets but much lower in memory CD8+ T cells. Surface CD5, linked to self-reactivity in mice, was comparable between naive subsets; TCR interaction strength was therefore also inferred from TRB CDR3 physicochemical properties. Freshly isolated PBMCs were used for most assays because CXCR3 expression partially decreased after cryopreservation. Within the same donor, TRBV-TRBJ usage looked similar between naive CXCR3-negative and CXCR3-positive cells, but memory cells had distinct patterns. TRB CDR3s from CXCR3-positive naive cells showed higher hydrophobicity (lower Kidera factor 4), lower energy, and higher strength and volume indices than CXCR3-negative naive cells.

The CDR3 covers 15 residues, taking in both the cysteine and the phenylalanine. Only the protein is on record. According to the germline V gene, CDR1 reads SQVTM and CDR2 reads ANQGSEA. Input material: naive CXCR3+ CD8+ T cells from blood. In the paper's terms, the cell subset or site label means: CD45RO-CCR7+CD27+CD95- naive CD8+ T cells expressing CXCR3 (TNR3+). This TCR came from a human donor in good health. Some clones in this sample may be carry-over from other donors' samples. Recombination linked TRBV29-1 to TRBJ2-1; the D call from TCRdb, TRBD2, cannot be confirmed without DNA. The CDR3 amino acid sequence is: CSVELAGGPNNEQFF.